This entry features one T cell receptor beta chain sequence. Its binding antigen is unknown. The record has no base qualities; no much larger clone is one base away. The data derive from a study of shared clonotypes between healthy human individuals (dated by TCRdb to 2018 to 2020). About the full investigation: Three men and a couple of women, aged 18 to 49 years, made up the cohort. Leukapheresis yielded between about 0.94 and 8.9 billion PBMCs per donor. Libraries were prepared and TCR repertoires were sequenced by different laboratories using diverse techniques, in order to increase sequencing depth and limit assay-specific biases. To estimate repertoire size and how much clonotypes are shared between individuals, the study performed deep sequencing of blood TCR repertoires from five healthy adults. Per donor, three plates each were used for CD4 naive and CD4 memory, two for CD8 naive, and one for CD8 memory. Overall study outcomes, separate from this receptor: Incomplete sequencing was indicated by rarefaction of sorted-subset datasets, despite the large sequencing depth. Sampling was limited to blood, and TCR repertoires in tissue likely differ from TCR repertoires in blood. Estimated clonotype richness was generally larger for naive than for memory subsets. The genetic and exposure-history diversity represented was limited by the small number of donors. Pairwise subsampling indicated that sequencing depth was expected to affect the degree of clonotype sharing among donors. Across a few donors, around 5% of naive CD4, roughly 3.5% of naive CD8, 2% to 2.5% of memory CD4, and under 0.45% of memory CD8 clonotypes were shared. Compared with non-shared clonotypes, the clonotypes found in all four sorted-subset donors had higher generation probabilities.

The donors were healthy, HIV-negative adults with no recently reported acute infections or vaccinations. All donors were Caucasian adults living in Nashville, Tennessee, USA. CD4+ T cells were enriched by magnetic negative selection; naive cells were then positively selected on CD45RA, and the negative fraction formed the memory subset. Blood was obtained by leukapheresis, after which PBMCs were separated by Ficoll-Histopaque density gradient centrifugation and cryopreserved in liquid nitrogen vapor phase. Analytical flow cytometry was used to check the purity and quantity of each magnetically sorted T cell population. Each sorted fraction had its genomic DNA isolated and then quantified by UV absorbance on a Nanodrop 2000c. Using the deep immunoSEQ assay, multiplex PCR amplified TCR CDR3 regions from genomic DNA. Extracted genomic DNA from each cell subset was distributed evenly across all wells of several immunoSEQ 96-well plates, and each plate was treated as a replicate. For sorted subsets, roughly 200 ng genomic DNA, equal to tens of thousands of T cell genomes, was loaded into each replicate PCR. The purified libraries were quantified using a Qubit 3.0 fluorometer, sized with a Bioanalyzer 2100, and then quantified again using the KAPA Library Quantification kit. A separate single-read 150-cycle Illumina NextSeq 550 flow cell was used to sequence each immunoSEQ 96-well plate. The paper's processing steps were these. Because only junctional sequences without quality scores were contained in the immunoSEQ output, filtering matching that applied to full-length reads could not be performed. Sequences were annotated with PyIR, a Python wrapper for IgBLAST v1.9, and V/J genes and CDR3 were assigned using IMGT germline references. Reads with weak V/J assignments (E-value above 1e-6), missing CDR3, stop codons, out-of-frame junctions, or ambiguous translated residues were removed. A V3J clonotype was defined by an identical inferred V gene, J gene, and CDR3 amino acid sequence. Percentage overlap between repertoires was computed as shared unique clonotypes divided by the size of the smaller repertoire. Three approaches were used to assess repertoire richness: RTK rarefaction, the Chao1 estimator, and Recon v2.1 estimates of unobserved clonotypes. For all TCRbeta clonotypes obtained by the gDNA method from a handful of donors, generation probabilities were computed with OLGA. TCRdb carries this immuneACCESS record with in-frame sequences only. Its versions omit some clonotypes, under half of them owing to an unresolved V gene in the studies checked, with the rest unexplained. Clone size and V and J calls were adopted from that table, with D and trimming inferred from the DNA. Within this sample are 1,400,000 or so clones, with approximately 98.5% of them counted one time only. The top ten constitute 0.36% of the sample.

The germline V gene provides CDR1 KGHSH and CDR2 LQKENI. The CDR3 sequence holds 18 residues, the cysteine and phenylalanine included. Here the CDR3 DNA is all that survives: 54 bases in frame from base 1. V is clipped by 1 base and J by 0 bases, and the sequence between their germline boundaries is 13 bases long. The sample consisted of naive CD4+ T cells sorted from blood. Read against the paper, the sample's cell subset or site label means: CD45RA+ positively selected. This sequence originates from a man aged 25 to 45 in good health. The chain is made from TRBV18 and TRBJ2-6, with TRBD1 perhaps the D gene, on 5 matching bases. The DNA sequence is TGTGCCAGCTCACCACTCCCAGGGCCCTACTCTGGGGCCAACGTCCTGACTTTC. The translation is CASSPLPGPYSGANVLTF.